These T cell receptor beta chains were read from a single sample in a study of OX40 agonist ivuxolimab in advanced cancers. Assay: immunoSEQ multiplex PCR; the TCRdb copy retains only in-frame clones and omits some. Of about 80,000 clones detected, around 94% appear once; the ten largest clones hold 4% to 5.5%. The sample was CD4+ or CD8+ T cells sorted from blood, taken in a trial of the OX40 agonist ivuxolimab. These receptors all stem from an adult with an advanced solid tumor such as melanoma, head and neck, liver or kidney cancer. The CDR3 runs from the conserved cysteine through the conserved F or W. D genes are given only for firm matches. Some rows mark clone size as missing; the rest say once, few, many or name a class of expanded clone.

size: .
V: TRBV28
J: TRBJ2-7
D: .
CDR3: CASSSGRGEQYF
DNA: TGTGCCAGCAGTTCGGGTAGGGGGGAGCAGTACTTC

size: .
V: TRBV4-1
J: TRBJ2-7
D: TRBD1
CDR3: CASIIEGGQGAADSEQYF
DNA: TGCGCCAGCATAATCGAGGGGGGACAGGGGGCGGCGGATTCCGAGCAGTACTTC

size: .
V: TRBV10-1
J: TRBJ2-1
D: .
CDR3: CASSESADEQFF
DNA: TGCGCCAGCAGTGAGTCGGCGGATGAGCAGTTCTTC

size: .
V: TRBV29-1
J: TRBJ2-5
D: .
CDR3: CSAYRAETQYF
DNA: TGCAGCGCTTACAGGGCGGAGACCCAGTACTTC

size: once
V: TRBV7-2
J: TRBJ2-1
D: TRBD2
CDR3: CASSLVGGTSGSYEQFF
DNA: TGTGCCAGCAGCTTAGTAGGCGGGACTAGCGGGAGTTATGAGCAGTTCTTC

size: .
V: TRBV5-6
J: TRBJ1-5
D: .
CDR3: CASSFRFGQPQHF
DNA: TGTGCCAGCAGCTTTCGGTTCGGTCAGCCCCAGCATTTT

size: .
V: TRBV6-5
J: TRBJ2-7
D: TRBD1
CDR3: CASRLDRDNYEQYF
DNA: TGTGCCAGCAGACTTGACAGGGACAACTACGAGCAGTACTTC

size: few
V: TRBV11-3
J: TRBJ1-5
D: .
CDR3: CASSTSYNQPQHF
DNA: TGTGCCAGCAGTACGAGTTACAATCAGCCCCAGCATTTT

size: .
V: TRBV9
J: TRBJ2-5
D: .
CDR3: CASSLGAGPIQETQYF
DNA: TGTGCCAGCAGTTTAGGGGCGGGCCCGATTCAAGAGACCCAGTACTTC

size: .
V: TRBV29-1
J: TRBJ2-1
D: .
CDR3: CSVEVVVITNNEQFF
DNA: TGCAGCGTTGAAGTAGTCGTGATCACGAACAATGAGCAGTTCTTC

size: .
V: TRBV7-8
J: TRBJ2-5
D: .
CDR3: CASSLAGRETQYF
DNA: TGTGCCAGCAGCTTGGCTGGGAGGGAGACCCAGTACTTC

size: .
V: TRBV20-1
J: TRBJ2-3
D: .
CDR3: CSARNSNTQYF
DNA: TGCAGTGCTAGAAATTCAAATACGCAGTATTTT

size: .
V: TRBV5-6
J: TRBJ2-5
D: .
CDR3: CASSFLGGETQYF
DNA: TGTGCCAGCAGCTTTTTGGGAGGAGAGACCCAGTACTTC

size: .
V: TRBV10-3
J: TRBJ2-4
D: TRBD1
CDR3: CASGTGGKNIQYF
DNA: TGTGCCTCGGGGACAGGCGGCAAAAACATTCAGTACTTC

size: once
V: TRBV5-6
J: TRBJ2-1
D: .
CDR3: CASSRYNEQFF
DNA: TGTGCCAGCAGCCGTTACAATGAGCAGTTCTTC

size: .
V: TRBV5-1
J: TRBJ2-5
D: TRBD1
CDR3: CASSLLGQGQETQYF
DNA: TGCGCCAGCAGCTTGCTCGGACAGGGTCAAGAGACCCAGTACTTC